Below, one TCR beta chain is given with its context. What it recognizes is unknown. Barcoded TCR alpha and TCR beta cDNA libraries with UMIs came from 5'RACE using constant-segment primers. A single record per CDR3 protein comes from TCRdb applying MiXCR to the 5' RACE reads. The sample shows 92,000 or so distinct CDR3 sequences, roughly 16% of them seen only once. The germline V gene encodes CDR1 DFQATT and CDR2 SNEGSKA (reference sequence). The CDR3 runs 13 residues. Trimming took 6 bases from V and 0 from J, leaving 9 bases between them. The data were taken from a study of T-cell memory formation after mild COVID-19. As for the study in general: In these data, TCR clusters were largely donor specific.

Study-wide results and limits: Later expanders leaned CD4+, whereas day 15 to 85 contracting clones were balanced CD4/CD8. That cross-reactive memory joined was suggested by some responding clones appearing in pre-infection memory.

The material sequenced was PBMCs or a T cell subset sorted from them (not recorded which). The chain joins TRBV20-1 to TRBJ2-1; no reliable D call. The clonotype originates from a man between 18 and 29 years old who had mild COVID-19 (a few samples of this study predate the infection). Cell type and time point are not known. The CDR3 sequence: CSAPGPSYNEQFF. As DNA, the CDR3 is TGCAGTGCCCCGGGCCCCTCCTACAATGAGCAGTTCTTC.